Shown below are 10 T cell receptor beta chains from a single sample sequenced in a study of T cells expressing NK-cell markers. TCRdb re-called the 5' RACE reads and gives one entry per CDR3 protein, without DNA. The listing contains 150,000 to 170,000 distinct CDR3 sequences. The specimen sequenced was blood T cells: a sorted CD56 or NKG2C T cell subset, CD4+ or CD8+ T cells, or bulk PBMC T cells (not recorded which). The receptors here all came from a woman aged 45-60 years in good health.

V usage is TRBV6-5 and J usage is TRBJ1-1. This CDR3 is 12 amino acids long. From germline, CDR1 is MNHEY and CDR2 SVGAGI. The CDR3: CASGQVSTEAFF.

This sequence joins TRBV18 and TRBJ2-1; the TRBD1 assignment by TCRdb is unverifiable without DNA. This CDR3 spans 15 amino acids. Germline V CDR1 and CDR2: KGHSH, LQKENI. The CDR3 region is CASSPVQGTYNEQFF.

CDR3 amino acids: CSAPALAISYNEQFF. The V gene is TRBV20-1, the J gene TRBJ2-1. The CDR3 has 15 amino acids. The germline V gene has CDR1 DFQATT and CDR2 SNEGSKA (reference sequence).

The chain links TRBV13 to TRBJ2-7; TCRdb selects TRBD1, and the lack of DNA leaves this call unchecked. Looked up from germline, CDR1 is PRHDT and CDR2 is FYEKMQ (reference sequence). The CDR3 spans 13 residues. CDR3 residues: CASSLVDRGEQYF.

The J gene is TRBJ2-1, the V gene TRBV24-1. This CDR3 region has 13 residues. The germline V gene encodes CDR1 KGHDR and CDR2 SFDVKD. CDR3 residues: CATSDPVYNEQFF.

This chain's CDR3 is CASSPLGQGYNEQFF. The genes are TRBV4-1 and TRBJ2-1; absent DNA, TCRdb's TRBD1 call cannot be checked. CDR1 is MGHRA, CDR2 YSYEKL, per germline. CDR3 length: 15 residues.

This chain uses TRBV5-1 with TRBJ2-3; TCRdb designates TRBD1, a call that cannot be tested without DNA. The CDR3 is 17 amino acids. The germline V gene has CDR1 SGHRS and CDR2 YFSETQ. CDR3 in amino acids: CASGRGEEQSSTDTQYF.

The V gene is TRBV6-1, the J gene TRBJ1-3. This CDR3 has 17 residues. The germline CDR1 and CDR2 sequences are MNHNS and SASEGT. The CDR3 region is CASSEGRLVFSGNTIYF.

The chain combines TRBV7-6 with TRBJ1-4; the TCRdb D gene call, TRBD1, has no DNA to confirm it. Germline V CDR1 and CDR2: SGHVS, FNYEAQ. This CDR3 region has 16 residues. The CDR3 loop is CASSLEAAGGNEKLFF.

This chain links TRBV27 with TRBJ1-5; without DNA, the TCRdb call of TRBD1 cannot be checked. CDR1 MNHEY and CDR2 SMNVEV come from the germline V gene (reference sequence). The CDR3 is made up of 14 amino acids. CDR3 in amino acids: CASSFGGRYQPQHF.